The 25 T cell receptor beta chains given below trace back to one sample, sequenced in a study of T-cell reconstitution after alpha-beta-depleted transplantation in children. Preparing the TCRbeta library involved the use of unique molecular identifiers. Each CDR3 protein gets one entry after TCRdb re-called the PCR reads with MiXCR. The table includes roughly 100,000 distinct CDR3 sequences, 4.5% to 7.5% detected once. Sequencing was performed on PBMCs, mostly from graft donor cells, taken 60 days after TCRalphabeta/CD19-depleted stem cell transplant. All receptors derive from a female patient aged 2-9 years who had a stem cell transplant for Fanconi anemia, so the T cells may come from the graft donor.

The rearrangement joins TRBV5-1 to TRBJ1-5, with TRBD1 matching over 7 bases. Unmatched junction bases numbered 11, after V lost 5 bases and J lost 0 bases. Germline V gene sequence: CDR1 SGHRS, CDR2 YFSETQ. The CDR3 length is 17 residues. Here the CDR3 DNA reads TGCGCCAGCAGAGAGGCTTACAGGGGCTATAGCAATCAGCCCCAGCATTTT. Amino acid sequence: CASREAYRGYSNQPQHF.

This clonotype came up a few times. CDR3 loop: CASSAGGLQETQYF. Written as DNA, the CDR3 is TGCGCCAGCAGCGCCGGGGGGCTCCAAGAGACCCAGTACTTC. This sequence joins TRBV5-1 and TRBJ2-5; tentatively, D is TRBD2 (7 bases). Germline CDR1 is SGHRS and CDR2 is YFSETQ. The CDR3 spans 14 residues. Deletions cut 4 bases from V and 1 base from J, with 11 bases between.

The genes are TRBV29-1 and TRBJ1-2, with no clear D. The germline CDR1 and CDR2 sequences are SQVTM and ANQGSEA. This CDR3 has 13 residues. The V end was cut by 0 bases, the J end by 4 bases, with 9 bases between. CDR3 DNA: TGCAGCGTTGAAGATCAGTCTTTCTATGGCTACACCTTC. Protein product: CSVEDQSFYGYTF.

This clonotype was observed many times. The V call is TRBV20-1, the J call TRBJ2-5, with 11 bases that match TRBD1. The CDR3 is 14 amino acids. CDR1 is DFQATT and CDR2 is SNEGSKA in the germline V gene (reference sequence). J lost 0 bases, V lost 6 bases, and 3 bases had no gene match. The CDR3 sequence is CSARTGGYQETQYF. The CDR3 DNA is TGCAGTGCAAGGACAGGGGGCTACCAAGAGACCCAGTACTTC.

The sample holds many counts of this clonotype. The V gene is TRBV12-3 or TRBV12-4, the J gene TRBJ1-1, with D hard to call. The germline V and J ends were trimmed by 1 base and 10 bases, with 7 bases remaining between them. The CDR3 contains 11 residues. DNA for the CDR3: TGTGCCAGCAGTTTAGGCCTAGGAGCTTTCTTT. Protein product: CASSLGLGAFF.

This clonotype came up a few times. V is TRBV28 and J is TRBJ1-6; D unresolved. V lost 4 bases to trimming and J lost 9 bases, with 13 bases between them. Per germline, CDR1 MDHEN and CDR2 SYDVKM. CDR3 size: 14 residues. In DNA, the CDR3 is TGTGCCAGCAGTTCAGGTCTGGGAGTTTCACCCCTCCACTTT. Amino acid sequence: CASSSGLGVSPLHF.

The V gene is TRBV30, the J gene TRBJ2-1; D is possibly TRBD1 or TRBD2 (5 bases each). V was shortened by 7 bases and J by 4 bases, with 17 bases between the two germline ends. CDR1 is GTSNPN, CDR2 SVGIG, per germline (reference sequence). The CDR3 sequence is 14 residues long. CDR3 bases: TGTGCCTCGATGCCGGGACCCGGGTACAATGAGCAGTTCTTC. This codes for CASMPGPGYNEQFF.

At least ten counts were recorded for this clonotype. The V call is TRBV6-5, the J call TRBJ2-2; tentatively, D is TRBD1 (6 bases). V dropped 2 bases and J dropped 6 bases, with 13 bases sitting between them. This CDR3 region has 15 residues. Germline V CDR1 and CDR2: MNHEY, SVGAGI. CDR3 DNA: TGTGCCAGCAGTTACGGGGGCTCGAGTGCCGGGGAGCTGTTTTTT. Translated: CASSYGGSSAGELFF.

This clonotype was detected ten times or more. The CDR3: CASSWWGYEQYF. CDR3 DNA sequence: TGTGCCAGCAGTTGGTGGGGCTACGAGCAGTACTTC. This chain joins TRBV6-6 and TRBJ2-7, with D unclear. Looked up from germline, CDR1 is MNHNY and CDR2 is SVGAGI (reference sequence). Trimming pared 4 bases from V and 3 bases from J, leaving 7 bases between. The length of the CDR3 is 12 residues.

There are many counts of this clonotype. The rearrangement links TRBV10-3 to TRBJ2-7; 7 bases map to TRBD1. V trimming: 5 bases; J trimming: 2 bases; junction bases outside the gene matches: 9. Per germline, CDR1 ENHRY and CDR2 SYGVKD. The CDR3 length is 15 residues. The DNA of the CDR3 is TGTGCCATCAGTAGGACAGGAGGCACCACCTACGAGCAGTACTTC. Protein product: CAISRTGGTTYEQYF.

This clonotype has more than one count but fewer than ten. The chain couples TRBV20-1 to TRBJ2-5; 11 nucleotides align to TRBD2. J gave up 4 bases and V 4 bases, and 2 bases lay outside the gene matches. Germline CDR1 DFQATT, CDR2 SNEGSKA (reference sequence). The CDR3 extends over 13 amino acids. The DNA of the CDR3 is TGCAGTGCTATAGCGGGAGGGCCAGAGACCCAGTACTTC. It codes for CSAIAGGPETQYF.

This clonotype was counted ten times or more. V is TRBV10-2 and J is TRBJ2-7; D gene uncertain. The germline V and J ends were trimmed by 4 bases and 0 bases, with 10 bases remaining between them. Per the germline V gene, CDR1 is WSHSY and CDR2 is SAAADI. The CDR3 extends over 14 amino acids. The CDR3 nucleotides are TGCGCCAGCAGTGGCTCTGCGAGCTCCTACGAGCAGTACTTC. Its protein product is CASSGSASSYEQYF.

This clonotype was counted at least ten times. This chain uses TRBV5-1 with TRBJ2-1, with a possible D match to TRBD2 (5 bases). Deletions cut 2 bases from V and 5 bases from J, with 14 bases between. Per the germline V gene, CDR1 is SGHRS and CDR2 is YFSETQ. This CDR3 is 15 amino acids long. The DNA of the CDR3 is TGCGCCAGCAGCTTTGGCGGGCCACTAAACAATGAGCAGTTCTTC. Its protein product is CASSFGGPLNNEQFF.

V is TRBV5-1 and J is TRBJ2-2; 9 nucleotides line up with TRBD2. The CDR3 contains 16 residues. V gave up 1 base and J gave up 5 bases; unmatched junction bases: 6. CDR1 SGHRS and CDR2 YFSETQ come from the germline V gene. CDR3 protein: CASSLSLAGRTGELFF. The CDR3 nucleotides are TGCGCCAGCAGCTTGTCCCTAGCGGGGAGGACCGGGGAGCTGTTTTTT. The full variable domain, completed using reference TRBV5-1 and TRBJ2-2, is KAGVTQTPRYLIKTRGQQVTLSCSPISGHRSVSWYQQTPGQGLQFLFEYFSETQRNKGNFPGRFSGRQFSNSRSEMNVSTLELGDSALYLCASSLSLAGRTGELFFGEGSRLTVL.

This clonotype has only a few counts. The rearrangement links TRBV5-1 to TRBJ1-5; D perhaps matches TRBD1 (5 bases). Trimming took off 0 bases at V and 7 bases at J, with 8 bases between the two ends. This CDR3 comprises 13 residues. In germline, CDR1 is SGHRS, CDR2 YFSETQ. This CDR3 is CASSLVGGQPQHF. The CDR3 nucleotides are TGCGCCAGCAGCTTGGTGGGGGGGCAGCCCCAGCATTTT.

The chain has TRBV11-1 and TRBJ1-3; a weak D match, TRBD1 (6 bases). CDR3 length equals 16 residues. V dropped 4 bases and J dropped 1 base, with 14 bases sitting between them. In germline, CDR1 is SGHAT, CDR2 FQDESV (reference sequence). For the CDR3, the DNA is TGTGCCAGCAGCTACGACAGGAGGAGGTCTGGAAACACCATATATTTT. As protein: CASSYDRRRSGNTIYF.

The table lists this clonotype with a few counts. The chain carries TRBV12-3 or TRBV12-4 and TRBJ1-2; D not certain. This CDR3 comprises 13 residues. V was clipped by 6 bases and J by 11 bases, with 19 bases between them. The CDR3 reads CASSPGVAVRYTF. In DNA form, the CDR3 reads TGTGCCAGCAGCCCAGGAGTAGCGGTGAGGTACACCTTC.

The chain carries TRBV6-1 and TRBJ2-2; 11 bases match TRBD2. This CDR3 comprises 16 residues. Germline values: CDR1 MNHNS, CDR2 SASEGT. Trimming at V came to 1 base and at J to 5 bases, leaving 3 bases not matched to a gene. CDR3 protein: CASSEGLAGYTGELFF. The CDR3 DNA reads as TGTGCCAGCAGTGAAGGACTAGCGGGATATACCGGGGAGCTGTTTTTT.

This clonotype was observed at least ten times. V is TRBV7-2 and J is TRBJ2-1, with 9 bases lining up with TRBD2. The V segment lost 6 bases and the J segment 4 bases; nucleotides outside the gene matches: 4. Looked up from germline, CDR1 is SGHTA and CDR2 is FQGNSA. CDR3 length: 14 amino acids. The CDR3 bases are TGTGCCAGCAGACTTCTAGCGGGGTACAATGAGCAGTTCTTC. Residues: CASRLLAGYNEQFF. Looking up the rest from reference TRBV7-2 and TRBJ2-1 gives the full variable domain: GAGVSQSPSNKVTEKGKDVELRCDPISGHTALYWYRQSLGQGLEFLIYFQGNSAPDKSGLPSDRFSAERTGGSVSTLTIQRTQQEDSAVYLCASRLLAGYNEQFFGPGTRLTVL.

V gene TRBV19 combines with J gene TRBJ2-3; weak D call: TRBD2 (6 bases). Germline lookup yields CDR1 LNHDA and CDR2 SQIVND (reference sequence). The CDR3 sequence is 16 residues long. Trimming took off 4 bases at V and 2 bases at J, with 16 bases between the two ends. CDR3 protein: CASSTDPGLITDTQYF. The DNA for the CDR3 is TGTGCCAGTAGTACCGATCCGGGACTTATCACAGATACGCAGTATTTT.

This clonotype was detected many times. The CDR3 loop reads CASSPTYSGSTDTQYF. The CDR3 coding sequence is TGTGCCAGCAGCCCTACCTATAGCGGGAGCACAGATACGCAGTATTTT. J is TRBJ2-3 and V is TRBV7-8; 7 bases fit TRBD2. V lost 5 bases, J lost 0 bases, and 8 bases stayed unmatched. Germline values: CDR1 SGHVS, CDR2 FQNEAQ. This CDR3 is 16 amino acids long.

In regard to this clonotype: No conserved phenylalanine or tryptophan ends this CDR3, so it is likely a read error. The V and J genes are TRBV12-3 or TRBV12-4 and TRBJ2-1; the D is unclear. This CDR3 has 12 amino acids. V shed 6 bases and J shed 9 bases, with 12 bases lying between them. The CDR3 coding sequence is TGTGCCAGCAGCGTAAAAATAAGTGAGCAGTTCTTA. It translates to CASSVKISEQFL.

This clonotype has at least ten counts. V gene TRBV20-1 combines with J gene TRBJ1-2, with no clear D. Trimming left V 0 bases short and J 5 bases short, with 4 bases between. Germline V gene data show CDR1 as DFQATT and CDR2 as SNEGSKA (reference sequence). The CDR3 consists of 11 residues. In DNA, the CDR3 is TGCAGTGCTAGAGATCGGTATGGCTACACCTTC. Its translation: CSARDRYGYTF.

This clonotype has a count of ten or more. The CDR3 nucleotides read TGCAGTGCTATGAGAGGCGAGTACACTGAAGCTTTCTTT. Translation: CSAMRGEYTEAFF. The chain has TRBV20-1 and TRBJ1-1; D is unresolved. There are 13 residues in the CDR3. The V end lost 4 bases, the J end lost 3 bases, and 12 bases lay between the germline ends. Germline V gene data show CDR1 as DFQATT and CDR2 as SNEGSKA (reference sequence).

This clonotype showed up just a few times. CDR3 residues: CAWSSGVTDTQYF. For the CDR3, the DNA is TGTGCCTGGAGCTCAGGGGTCACAGATACGCAGTATTTT. The V and J genes are TRBV30 and TRBJ2-3, with D perhaps matching TRBD1 (6 bases). Trimming pared 3 bases from V and 2 bases from J, leaving 9 bases between. Germline V gives CDR1 GTSNPN, CDR2 SVGIG (reference sequence). The CDR3 has 13 residues.